This T cell receptor beta chain stems from a study of shared clonotypes between healthy human individuals (dated by TCRdb to 2020 to 2022). With respect to the entire study: Three men and two women, aged 18 to 49 years, made up the cohort. Per donor, leukapheresis produced somewhere between about 0.9 and 9 billion PBMCs. Per donor, three plates each were used for CD4 naive and CD4 memory, two for CD8 naive, and one for CD8 memory. To estimate repertoire size and how much clonotype sharing occurs between individuals, the study deeply sequenced the blood TCR repertoires of a handful of healthy adults. Libraries were prepared and TCR repertoires were sequenced by different laboratories using diverse techniques, in order to increase sequencing depth and limit assay-specific biases. The investigation overall reported the following: About 5% of naive CD4, 3.5% of naive CD8, about 2.4% of memory CD4, and about 0.4% of memory CD8 clonotypes were shared across four donors. Larger estimated clonotype richness was generally found for naive subsets than for memory subsets. Even with the large sequencing depth, rarefaction of the sorted-subset datasets indicated that sequencing was incomplete. Higher generation probabilities were observed for clonotypes shared by all four sorted-subset donors than for non-shared clonotypes. Because the study included a small number of donors, the genetic and exposure-history diversity represented was limited. Sampling was limited to blood, and TCR repertoires in tissue likely differ from TCR repertoires in blood. Based on pairwise subsampling, the degree of clonotype sharing among donors was expected to be affected by sequencing depth.

CD8 naive samples were CD45RO-negative cells positively selected for CCR7, giving a CD45RA+CCR7+ population that excluded TemRA cells. Donors were healthy HIV-negative adults with no recently reported acute infections or vaccinations. Every donor was a Caucasian adult living in Nashville, Tennessee, USA. After blood collection by leukapheresis, PBMCs were isolated using Ficoll-Histopaque density gradient centrifugation and then cryopreserved in the vapor phase of liquid nitrogen. Purity and quantity of every magnetically sorted T cell population were checked by analytical flow cytometry. Each sorted fraction had its genomic DNA isolated and then quantified by UV absorbance on a Nanodrop 2000c. This clone is a singleton in its sample. Which antigen it targets is not known. The sample holds no much larger clone one base away, and base qualities are not on file. Using the deep immunoSEQ assay, multiplex PCR amplified TCR CDR3 regions from genomic DNA. Extracted genomic DNA from each cell subset was distributed evenly across all wells of several immunoSEQ 96-well plates, and each plate was treated as a replicate. Each replicate PCR for sorted subsets received 150 to 250 ng genomic DNA, equal to tens of thousands of T cell genomes. Purified libraries were quantified with a Qubit 3.0 fluorometer, sized on a Bioanalyzer 2100, and re-quantified with the KAPA Library Quantification kit. A separate single-read 150-cycle Illumina NextSeq 550 flow cell was used to sequence each immunoSEQ 96-well plate. Processing in the source paper ran as follows. Because the immunoSEQ output held only junctional sequences and lacked quality scores, the filtering could not match the filtering applied to full-length reads. To assign V/J genes and CDR3, sequences were annotated using PyIR, a Python wrapper for IgBLAST v1.9, with IMGT germline references. Reads with weak V/J assignments (E-value above 1e-6), missing CDR3, stop codons, out-of-frame junctions, or ambiguous translated residues were removed. V3J clonotypes were defined by identical inferred V gene, J gene, and CDR3 amino acid sequence. Percentage overlap between repertoires was calculated by dividing the number of shared unique clonotypes by the size of the smaller repertoire. Three approaches were used to assess repertoire richness: RTK rarefaction, the Chao1 estimator, and Recon v2.1 estimates of unobserved clonotypes. OLGA was used to compute generation probabilities for all TCRbeta clonotypes that the gDNA method yielded from a handful of donors. Sourced from immuneACCESS, this table was stored by TCRdb with only in-frame sequences that have V and J called. A share of the clones is absent; for the studies checked, an unresolved V gene accounts for under half, and the remainder has no known explanation. The DNA gave D and trimming, while V, J and clone size come from that table. The table for this sample lists 630,000 or so clones; 95% to 98% of them were counted only once. Jointly, the top ten make up approximately 0.33% of the sample.

What was sequenced was naive CD8+ T cells sorted from blood. The cell subset or site label on this specimen signifies: CD45RA+CCR7+. The receptor's source is a man under 40 in good health.

The nucleotide sequence is TGTGCCAGCTCACCTAGCAGGGCCTACAATGAGCAGTTCTTC. This codes for CASSPSRAYNEQFF. This sequence uses TRBV18 and TRBJ2-1; the D gene is perhaps TRBD1, from 5 matching bases. CDR1 and CDR2 were assigned from the germline V gene as KGHSH and LQKENI. Relative to germline, V is 3 bases shorter and J is 2 bases shorter, with 8 bases between their ends. The CDR3 numbers 14 residues from cysteine through phenylalanine. Only CDR3 DNA is held: 42 bases, read in frame from base 1. Joined to the reference TRBV18 and TRBJ2-1 proteins, this CDR3 gives the full variable domain: NAGVMQNPRHLVRRRGQEARLRCSPMKGHSHVYWYRQLPEEGLKFMVYLQKENIIDESGMPKERFSAEFPKEGPSILRIQQVVRGDSAAYFCASSPSRAYNEQFFGPGTRLTVL.